The 3 T cell receptor beta chains given below trace back to one sample, sequenced in a study of blood T cell repertoires in COVID-19. TCRdb keeps only in-frame clones here, not all; method: immunoSEQ multiplex PCR. The sample lists under 350,000 clones, about nine tenths occurring once. Sequenced sample: PBMCs or T cells enriched from blood (not recorded which). These TCRs come from a woman aged 40 to 55 who had recovered from COVID-19.

The CDR3 DNA reads TGTGCCAGCAGGGGGCCGACAGATACGCAGTATTTT. It translates to CASRGPTDTQYF. The chain joins TRBV9 to TRBJ2-3, with a weak D call TRBD1 (5 bases). Germline V CDR1 and CDR2: SGDLS, YYNGEE. This CDR3 contains 12 residues. Trimming cost V 5 bases and J 3 bases, with 7 bases left between them.

This chain links TRBV24-1 with TRBJ1-5, with D tentatively TRBD1 (5 bases). Trimming removed 3 bases from V and 5 bases from J, with 10 bases in between. CDR1 and CDR2 (germline): KGHDR, SFDVKD. The CDR3 has 14 residues. The CDR3 DNA is TGTGCCACCAGTGATGCAGGGTCTCATCAGCCCCAGCATTTT. As protein: CATSDAGSHQPQHF.

This clone was seen just once. V usage is TRBV29-1 and J usage is TRBJ1-2; TRBD1 might be the D (6 bases). This CDR3 contains 14 residues. Germline CDR1 SQVTM, CDR2 ANQGSEA. V dropped 2 bases and J dropped 6 bases, with 16 bases sitting between them. The CDR3 loop is CSVEQTFRGNGYTF. The CDR3 DNA reads as TGCAGCGTTGAACAGACCTTTAGGGGGAATGGCTACACCTTC.